These 14 T cell receptor beta chains were sequenced from one sample in a study of cytomegalovirus exposure and HLA in healthy donors. Use of 60 Vbeta and 13 Jbeta primers characterized the PCR. Only in-frame clones appear in the TCRdb table, and some are missing; sequencing was by immunoSEQ multiplex PCR. This table has around 150,000 clones, approximately 60% appearing once. The specimen sequenced was PBMCs. These receptors originate from a human donor in good health.

V gene TRBV29-1 combines with J gene TRBJ2-3; 8 bases map to TRBD1. Per germline, CDR1 SQVTM and CDR2 ANQGSEA. V shed 6 bases and J 2 bases; nucleotides not matched to a gene: 4. The CDR3 has 13 amino acids. The CDR3 is CSVYRGITDTQYF. CDR3 in DNA: TGCAGCGTCTACAGGGGGATCACAGATACGCAGTATTTT.

This clone was observed a few times. J is TRBJ1-2 and V is TRBV4-1; weak D call: TRBD1 (5 bases). This CDR3 contains 16 residues. Germline-derived CDR1 and CDR2 are MGHRA and YSYEKL. V lost 0 bases and J 8 bases, leaving 19 bases between the germline ends. The CDR3 nucleotides read TGCGCCAGCAGCCAAGAAACCACTGCCAGGGAAGGAGGCTACACCTTC. Its protein is CASSQETTAREGGYTF.

This chain joins TRBV19 and TRBJ2-7; 10 bases are shared with TRBD1. CDR3 size: 14 residues. Trimming cost V 5 bases and J 3 bases; bases outside gene matches: 4. Germline V gene lookup returns CDR1 LNHDA and CDR2 SQIVND (reference sequence). CDR3 nucleotide sequence: TGTGCCAGTAGTTCTAGGACAGGGGGCTACGAGCAGTACTTC. Its translation: CASSSRTGGYEQYF. Filled out from reference TRBV19 and TRBJ2-7, the complete variable domain reads DGGITQSPKYLFRKEGQNVTLSCEQNLNHDAMYWYRQDPGQGLRLIYYSQIVNDFQKGDIAEGYSVSREKKESFPLTVTSAQKNPTAFYLCASSSRTGGYEQYFGPGTRLTVT.

The genes are TRBV11-3 and TRBJ2-5; 8 bases agree with TRBD2. J lost 5 bases, V lost 4 bases, and 3 bases had no gene match. Germline V CDR1 and CDR2: SGHNT, YENEEA. The CDR3 sequence is 13 residues long. CDR3 nucleotide sequence: TGTGCCAGCAGCTACGGCGGGGGGGAGACCCAGTACTTC. This translates into CASSYGGGETQYF.

The V call is TRBV2, the J call TRBJ2-3; TRBD1 matches 7 bases. J lost 3 bases, V lost 4 bases, and 7 bases had no gene match. The length of the CDR3 is 15 residues. CDR1 is SNHLY and CDR2 is FYNNEI in the germline V gene. The DNA of the CDR3 is TGTGCCAGCAGTGTCGGGGACAGTGGGACAGATACGCAGTATTTT. This gives the protein CASSVGDSGTDTQYF.

The chain is built from TRBV15 and TRBJ2-7, with 8 bases matching TRBD2. Trimming removed 0 bases from V and 3 bases from J; junction bases left unmatched: 7. Germline V gives CDR1 LNHNV, CDR2 YYDKDF (reference sequence). The CDR3 runs 16 residues. The CDR3 loop reads CATSREPASGFYEQYF. The DNA for the CDR3 is TGTGCCACCAGCAGAGAGCCAGCTAGCGGGTTCTACGAGCAGTACTTC.

The genes are TRBV18 and TRBJ1-5; D is uncertain. Germline CDR1 is KGHSH and CDR2 is LQKENI. This CDR3 contains 13 residues. V was trimmed by 5 bases and J by 6 bases, leaving 11 bases between them. In nucleotides, the CDR3 is TGTGCCAGCTCAAATCAAGGAGGTCAGCCCCAGCATTTT. Translated: CASSNQGGQPQHF.

The V gene is TRBV19, the J gene TRBJ1-5, with D unclear. This CDR3 has 14 residues. Germline V gene data show CDR1 as LNHDA and CDR2 as SQIVND (reference sequence). V gave up 2 bases and J gave up 4 bases, with 9 bases separating them. The CDR3, as DNA: TGTGCCAGTAGTATAAGGCCAGGTAATCAGCCCCAGCATTTT. Its translation is CASSIRPGNQPQHF.

The J gene is TRBJ2-3, the V gene TRBV6-1; 7 nucleotides agree with TRBD1. The trim removed 2 bases at V and 4 bases at J, leaving 3 bases unmatched. CDR3 size: 14 residues. In germline, CDR1 is MNHNS, CDR2 SASEGT. CDR3 protein: CASSEIGTADTQYF. CDR3 coding DNA: TGTGCCAGCAGTGAAATTGGGACAGCAGATACGCAGTATTTT.

The J gene is TRBJ2-1, the V gene TRBV6-5, with 8 nucleotides matching TRBD2. In germline, CDR1 is MNHEY, CDR2 SVGAGI. V shed 4 bases, J shed 3 bases, and the junction held 5 bases outside the gene matches. CDR3 length: 15 residues. The CDR3 spells CASSSGLAGYNEQFF. CDR3 in DNA: TGTGCCAGCAGTTCCGGCCTAGCGGGCTACAATGAGCAGTTCTTC.

This sequence joins TRBV18 and TRBJ2-7; TRBD2 aligns across 10 bases. J lost 7 bases, V lost 3 bases, and 12 bases had no gene match. CDR1 is KGHSH and CDR2 is LQKENI in the germline V gene. The length of the CDR3 is 16 residues. CDR3 loop: CASSPIKAGGPREQYF. CDR3 coding DNA: TGTGCCAGCTCACCGATAAAAGCGGGAGGGCCTCGGGAGCAGTACTTC.

The CDR3 loop reads CASSSLRAGPAGYEQYF. CDR3 sequence (DNA): TGCGCCAGCAGCTCCTTACGGGCGGGCCCTGCAGGATACGAGCAGTACTTC. The chain uses TRBV4-1 and TRBJ2-7; maybe TRBD2 (5 bases). Germline loops: CDR1 MGHRA, CDR2 YSYEKL. The CDR3 loop spans 17 amino acids. Deletions cut 5 bases from V and 4 bases from J, with 24 bases between.

This sequence joins TRBV27 and TRBJ1-1, with 7 bases matching TRBD1. V gave up 2 bases and J gave up 9 bases; unmatched junction bases: 3. Germline V gene data show CDR1 as MNHEY and CDR2 as SMNVEV (reference sequence). This CDR3 is built from 12 residues. The CDR3 bases are TGTGCCAGCAGTTTACCGGGACAGAAAGCTTTCTTT. Protein: CASSLPGQKAFF.

The rearrangement links TRBV7-9 to TRBJ1-2, with D possibly TRBD1 on 6 matching bases. The CDR3 length is 12 residues. V lost 5 bases to trimming and J lost 7 bases, with 11 bases between them. Germline CDR1 and CDR2: SEHNR and FQNEAQ (reference sequence). CDR3 nucleotide sequence: TGTGCCAGCAGCCTCGGGACATTTGGCTACACCTTC. This encodes CASSLGTFGYTF.